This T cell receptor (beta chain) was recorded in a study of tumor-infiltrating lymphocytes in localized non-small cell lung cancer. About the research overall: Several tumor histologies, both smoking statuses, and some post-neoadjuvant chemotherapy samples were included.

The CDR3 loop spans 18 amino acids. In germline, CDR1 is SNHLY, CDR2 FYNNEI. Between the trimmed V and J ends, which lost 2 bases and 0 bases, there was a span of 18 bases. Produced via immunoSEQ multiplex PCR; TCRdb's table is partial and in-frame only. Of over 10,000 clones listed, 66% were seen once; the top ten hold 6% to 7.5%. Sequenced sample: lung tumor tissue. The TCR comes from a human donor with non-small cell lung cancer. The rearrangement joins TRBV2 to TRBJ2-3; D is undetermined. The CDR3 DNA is TGTGCCAGCAGTGAAATGGTCTGGGTAACGTCTAGCACAGATACGCAGTATTTT. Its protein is CASSEMVWVTSSTDTQYF.